A selection of T cell receptor beta chains follows, all from one sample in a study of radiotherapy plus CTLA-4 blockade in lung cancer. Assay used: immunoSEQ multiplex PCR; TCRdb lists only in-frame clones, some missing. This table holds 90,000 or so clones, around four fifths found once. The sequences come from peripheral blood, collected from a patient treated with radiotherapy plus ipilimumab. These receptors were obtained from a human donor with non-small cell lung cancer who had stable disease on radiotherapy plus ipilimumab. Both conserved end residues are part of each CDR3. The D gene is left open where the match is weak. Clone size is given for some rows only: seen once, a few or many times, or a class if the clone is expanded.

d_call	j_call	cdr3_length	clone_size	v_call	cdr3_nt	cdr3_aa
-	TRBJ2-7	15	few	TRBV9	TGTGCCAGCAGCCCAAGAGGGAGGACAACCTACGAGCAGTACTTC	CASSPRGRTTYEQYF
-	TRBJ1-1	13	-	TRBV6-1	TGTGCCAGCATGATTGGGGAGAGGGCTGAAGCTTTCTTT	CASMIGERAEAFF
TRBD1	TRBJ2-1	13	-	TRBV11-3	TGTGCCAGCAGCTGGGGGGACAGGGACGAGCAGTTCTTC	CASSWGDRDEQFF
-	TRBJ1-4	13	-	TRBV19	TGTGCCAGTAGTATAGACGGGACAACGGGGCTGTTTTTT	CASSIDGTTGLFF
-	TRBJ1-2	14	-	TRBV29-1	TGCAGCGTTGAAGATCGGCAGGCCAACTATGGCTACACCTTC	CSVEDRQANYGYTF
-	TRBJ2-7	14	-	TRBV28	TGTGCCAGCAGTCCCCCCCCGCCACCCCACGAGCAGTACTTC	CASSPPPPPHEQYF
-	TRBJ2-1	13	-	TRBV6-1	TGTGCCAGCAGTGAAAGAGAAAACAATGAGCAGTTCTTC	CASSERENNEQFF
TRBD2	TRBJ2-3	16	-	TRBV7-6	TGTGCCAGCAGCTTAGCCGGGGGAGGGTACACAGATACGCAGTATTTT	CASSLAGGGYTDTQYF
-	TRBJ1-2	15	medium-sized	TRBV7-3	TGTGCCAGCAGCTTGACAGAGGGCACCGAGGGGGGCTACACCTTC	CASSLTEGTEGGYTF
-	TRBJ2-1	14	-	TRBV11-2	TGTGCCAGCAGCCTAGTGACAGGTCCCAATGAGCAGTTCTTC	CASSLVTGPNEQFF
-	TRBJ2-7	13	-	TRBV7-2	TGTGCCAGCAGCTCCCGTTCCGGGCCCGAGCAGTACTTC	CASSSRSGPEQYF
-	TRBJ2-3	15	-	TRBV27	TGTGCCAGCAGTTGGGACTTCCCTAGCACAGATACGCAGTATTTT	CASSWDFPSTDTQYF
-	TRBJ2-7	14	-	TRBV11-1	TGTGCCAGCAGCTTAAGAGGGGACCGGGACGAGCAGTACTTC	CASSLRGDRDEQYF
TRBD2	TRBJ2-5	15	-	TRBV4-2	TGTGCCAGCAGCCAAGATTGGACTAGCGGTGAGACCCAGTACTTC	CASSQDWTSGETQYF
-	TRBJ1-5	15	-	TRBV5-1	TGCGCCAGCAGCTTGGACCAGGGGAGCAATCAGCCCCAGCATTTT	CASSLDQGSNQPQHF
-	TRBJ1-5	15	-	TRBV27	TGTGCCAGCAGTTTATCGGCGGGGTTCAATCAGCCCCAGCATTTT	CASSLSAGFNQPQHF
-	TRBJ1-2	14	-	TRBV6-5	TGTGCCAGCAGCCGCCTCTCCTCGGGCTATGGCTACACCTTC	CASSRLSSGYGYTF